This T cell receptor (beta chain) stems from a study of cytomegalovirus exposure and HLA in healthy donors. Germline CDR1 LNHDA, CDR2 SQIVND (reference sequence). This CDR3 region has 18 residues. V lost 6 bases and J lost 1, with 25 bases in between. A multiplex PCR was run with 60 Vbeta primers and 13 Jbeta primers. Profiling relied on immunoSEQ multiplex PCR, and the TCRdb table lists in-frame clones only, not all of them. The sample has about 140,000 clones, 70% to 85% seen once. The TCR comes from a man aged 35 to 55 in good health and CMV-seropositive. Sequenced input: PBMCs. The chain links TRBV19 to TRBJ2-7, with D possibly being TRBD2 (6 bases). As DNA, the CDR3 is TGTGCCAGTAGCCTATCCACACCATATAGCGGAGCTTCCTACGAGCAGTACTTC. It specifies CASSLSTPYSGASYEQYF.